This entry features one T cell receptor (beta chain) sequence. This table comes from immunoSEQ multiplex PCR, and its TCRdb copy is limited to in-frame clones, with some not included. The sample holds tens of thousands of clones, roughly 90% seen once. This entry comes from a study of T cell responses to AZD1222 COVID-19 vaccine. The CDR3 sequence is 14 residues long. Looked up from germline, CDR1 is SNHLY and CDR2 is FYNNEI. V dropped 7 bases and J dropped 7; count of bases not matched to a gene: 9. The sequence was collected from an adult in good health. The sequencing here drew on peripheral blood, taken on day 0 of AZD1222 vaccination. V usage is TRBV2 and J usage is TRBJ2-2; 7 nucleotides align to TRBD2. The CDR3 protein is CASTLFSGYGELFF. CDR3 nucleotides: TGTGCCAGCACTTTGTTTAGCGGGTACGGGGAGCTGTTTTTT.